The 18 T cell receptor beta chains below come from one sample, sequenced in a study of shared T cell receptors in the human thymus. Generated by immunoSEQ multiplex PCR, the TCRdb table keeps only in-frame clones and is missing some. The sample lists roughly 660,000 clones; roughly 90% were seen once. A further study also used this sample, focusing on human thymus T cells.

Input material: thymocytes. All receptors come from a boy in the first two years of life with a congenital heart defect.

The rearrangement links TRBV4-3 to TRBJ2-1; TRBD2 matches at 10 bases. Germline CDR1 LGHNA, CDR2 YSLEER. The CDR3 is 19 amino acids. After removal of 1 base from V and 0 bases from J, the junction contained 9 bases not matched to a gene. The CDR3, as DNA: TGCGCCAGCAGCCAAGTTAACCGGACTAGCGGAAGCTCCTACAATGAGCAGTTCTTC. This gives the protein CASSQVNRTSGSSYNEQFF.

This CDR3 reads CASSPRLAGGNADTQYF. The CDR3 nucleotides read TGCGCCAGCAGCCCACGACTAGCGGGAGGGAATGCAGATACGCAGTATTTT. The V call is TRBV4-1, the J call TRBJ2-3; TRBD2 matches at 14 bases. The CDR3 is 17 amino acids. Germline V gene data show CDR1 as MGHRA and CDR2 as YSYEKL. Trimming cost V 4 bases and J 4 bases; bases outside gene matches: 7.

The chain uses TRBV19 and TRBJ2-1; 11 bases match TRBD2. Germline values: CDR1 LNHDA, CDR2 SQIVND (reference sequence). This CDR3 contains 16 residues. The V segment lost 6 bases and the J segment 0 bases; nucleotides outside the gene matches: 4. The CDR3 sequence: CASSRLAGSSYNEQFF. CDR3 bases: TGTGCCAGTAGCAGACTAGCGGGGAGCTCCTACAATGAGCAGTTCTTC. The whole variable domain, remainder taken from reference TRBV19 and TRBJ2-1, is DGGITQSPKYLFRKEGQNVTLSCEQNLNHDAMYWYRQDPGQGLRLIYYSQIVNDFQKGDIAEGYSVSREKKESFPLTVTSAQKNPTAFYLCASSRLAGSSYNEQFFGPGTRLTVL.

The V and J genes are TRBV19 and TRBJ1-4; tentatively, D is TRBD1 (5 bases). V lost 8 bases, J lost 5 bases, and 15 bases lay in between. The CDR3 loop spans 14 amino acids. Germline assignment: CDR1 LNHDA and CDR2 SQIVND (reference sequence). The CDR3, as DNA: TGTGCCAGTGGGCCAGGGAGGGCCAATGAAAAACTGTTTTTT. Its protein product is CASGPGRANEKLFF.

This clone has more than one count but fewer than ten. This chain connects TRBV5-1 to TRBJ2-7, with 8 bases identical to TRBD2. The V segment lost 0 bases and the J segment 2 bases; nucleotides outside the gene matches: 16. The CDR3 contains 19 residues. Germline CDR1 is SGHRS and CDR2 is YFSETQ. The CDR3 DNA reads as TGCGCCAGCAGCTTGGCCGATCCGGGAGGGCCAGGCGGGACCTACGAGCAGTACTTC. As protein: CASSLADPGGPGGTYEQYF.

In nucleotides, the CDR3 is TGTGCCAGCTCAACAGCAGGGGGGCGAGGCGAGCAGTACTTC. Translated, it gives CASSTAGGRGEQYF. The chain has TRBV18 and TRBJ2-7, with TRBD1 as a possible D gene (7 bases). The ends were cut back, 5 bases at V and 6 bases at J, with 17 bases in the middle. The CDR3 consists of 14 residues. CDR1 and CDR2 from the germline V gene are KGHSH and LQKENI. The full variable domain, with the rest looked up from reference TRBV18 and TRBJ2-7, is NAGVMQNPRHLVRRRGQEARLRCSPMKGHSHVYWYRQLPEEGLKFMVYLQKENIIDESGMPKERFSAEFPKEGPSILRIQQVVRGDSAAYFCASSTAGGRGEQYFGPGTRLTVT.

This chain joins TRBV6-5 and TRBJ1-2; D unclear. This CDR3 is 15 amino acids long. V lost 0 bases and J 8 bases, leaving 16 bases between the germline ends. Per germline, CDR1 MNHEY and CDR2 SVGAGI. The CDR3 DNA reads as TGTGCCAGCAGTTACTCGAGTAGGGCCACGGGAGGCTACACCTTC. Its protein product is CASSYSSRATGGYTF.

The V call is TRBV6-5, the J call TRBJ1-4; D is perhaps TRBD1 (6 bases). The ends were cut back, 8 bases at V and 10 bases at J, with 17 bases in the middle. This CDR3 spans 13 amino acids. The V gene's germline CDR1 is MNHEY and CDR2 SVGAGI. CDR3 DNA: TGTGCCAGCGGAGACAGGTCACCCGGAAAACTGTTTTTT. Its protein is CASGDRSPGKLFF.

The chain combines TRBV9 with TRBJ2-1, with 11 bases fitting TRBD2. CDR3 size: 19 residues. J was trimmed by 0 bases and V by 3 bases; bases with no gene match: 11. From germline, CDR1 is SGDLS and CDR2 YYNGEE. The DNA for the CDR3 is TGTGCCAGCAGCGGTACTAGCGGGGGTGGTGCTAGCTCCTACAATGAGCAGTTCTTC. Translating it yields CASSGTSGGGASSYNEQFF.

The rearrangement joins TRBV20-1 to TRBJ2-5, with 7 nucleotides matching TRBD2. The length of the CDR3 is 11 residues. V trimming: 4 bases; J trimming: 5 bases; junction bases outside the gene matches: 1. Germline CDR1 and CDR2: DFQATT and SNEGSKA (reference sequence). This chain's CDR3 is CSANGRETQYF. In DNA, the CDR3 is TGCAGTGCTAACGGGAGGGAGACCCAGTACTTC.

V and J are TRBV27 and TRBJ2-1; 11 bases are a match to TRBD2. Germline CDR1 MNHEY, CDR2 SMNVEV (reference sequence). J was trimmed by 6 bases and V by 5 bases; bases with no gene match: 18. The CDR3 covers 19 residues. CDR3 DNA: TGTGCCAGCAGTCTCATAGCCGGGACTAGCGGTTCTCGAGGCAATGAGCAGTTCTTC. Its protein product is CASSLIAGTSGSRGNEQFF.

The V gene is TRBV4-3, the J gene TRBJ2-1; 13 positions agree with TRBD2. Germline V CDR1 and CDR2: LGHNA, YSLEER. J lost 7 bases, V lost 4 bases, and 10 bases had no gene match. This CDR3 is 17 amino acids long. In DNA form, the CDR3 reads TGCGCCAGCAGCCGATACCCTGGGACTAGCGGGACGAATGAGCAGTTCTTC. Protein product: CASSRYPGTSGTNEQFF.

The genes are TRBV28 and TRBJ2-7; 8 nucleotides align to TRBD1. CDR1 MDHEN and CDR2 SYDVKM come from the germline V gene. The CDR3 loop spans 14 amino acids. Germline trimming cut 7 bases from V and 4 bases from J; bases unmatched to any gene: 9. CDR3 loop: CASTLGTGSYEQYF. CDR3 sequence (DNA): TGTGCCAGCACCCTCGGGACAGGTTCGTACGAGCAGTACTTC.

The V gene is TRBV2, the J gene TRBJ2-1, with 9 bases fitting TRBD2. The CDR3 loop spans 14 amino acids. V lost 10 bases to trimming and J lost 6 bases; unmatched junction nucleotides: 10. Germline values: CDR1 SNHLY, CDR2 FYNNEI. CDR3 sequence (DNA): TGTGCCATCCTACGGCGGGAGGGCCCCAATGAGCAGTTCTTC. It is translated as CAILRREGPNEQFF. The full variable domain, completed using reference TRBV2 and TRBJ2-1, is EPEVTQTPSHQVTQMGQEVILRCVPISNHLYFYWYRQILGQKVEFLVSFYNNEISEKSEIFDDQFSVERPDGSNFTLKIRSTKLEDSAMYFCAILRREGPNEQFFGPGTRLTVL.

The chain carries TRBV12-5 and TRBJ2-2, with 11 bases lining up with TRBD1. Trimming cost V 4 bases and J 5 bases; bases outside gene matches: 6. The CDR3 has 16 residues. Germline-derived CDR1 and CDR2 are LGHNT and FRNRAP. The CDR3 protein is CASGSGGTGGTGELFF. The CDR3 DNA is TGTGCTAGTGGTTCGGGGGGGACAGGGGGGACCGGGGAGCTGTTTTTT.

This rearrangement joins TRBV30 to TRBJ2-3, with 10 bases lining up with TRBD2. The CDR3 extends over 15 amino acids. Looked up from germline, CDR1 is GTSNPN and CDR2 is SVGIG (reference sequence). Trimming removed 2 bases from V and 4 bases from J; junction bases left unmatched: 6. CDR3 nucleotide sequence: TGTGCCTGGAGTAGCGGGCTAGCGGGAGCAGATACGCAGTATTTT. Its translation: CAWSSGLAGADTQYF.

The chain carries TRBV2 and TRBJ2-1, with 7 bases lining up with TRBD2. Germline CDR1 is SNHLY and CDR2 is FYNNEI. V was pared by 4 bases and J by 1 base, with 4 bases of the junction left unmatched. The CDR3 length is 15 residues. In nucleotides, the CDR3 is TGTGCCAGCAGTGGGGCTAGCGGATCCTACAATGAGCAGTTCTTC. It is translated as CASSGASGSYNEQFF.

The count of this clone is one. The chain combines TRBV4-1 with TRBJ1-4, with TRBD1 matching 7 bases. The V gene's germline CDR1 is MGHRA and CDR2 YSYEKL. The CDR3 loop spans 15 amino acids. The V gene end was trimmed by 1 base and the J gene end by 8 bases; junction bases not matched to a gene: 7. The CDR3 DNA reads as TGCGCCAGCAGCCAAGGAACCGGGACAGACGAAAAACTGTTTTTT. This codes for CASSQGTGTDEKLFF.